This T cell receptor beta chain derives from a study of blood T cell repertoires in COVID-19. On the study more broadly: Donors in the United States, Italy and Spain gave samples during acute or convalescent COVID-19. Sample material is recorded as cDNA or gDNA derived from T cells, B-cell-depleted T cells, or PBMCs.

Original processing methods: Cell counts per sample came from amplifying reference gene primers. Sequencing was performed with immunoSEQ multiplex PCR; in TCRdb, only in-frame clones are kept and a portion is missing. V and J calls plus clone size are reproduced from that table; the DNA served to infer D and trimming. Of around 62,000 clones listed, roughly 85% are singletons. The trim removed 2 bases at V and 9 bases at J, leaving 4 bases unmatched. The CDR3 consists of 13 residues. Germline assignment: CDR1 SGHTS and CDR2 YDEGEE. This receptor was taken from a man between 45 and 60 years old with acute or convalescent COVID-19. The V and J genes are TRBV5-8 and TRBJ1-2; TRBD1 matches 10 bases. The sequenced sample consisted of peripheral blood. This CDR3 is CASSFGQGDRYTF. CDR3 sequence (DNA): TGTGCCAGCAGCTTCGGACAGGGGGATCGCTACACCTTC.